This TCR beta chain originates from a study of shared clonotypes between healthy human individuals. CD45RO-negative CD8 cells positively selected for CCR7 made up the naive population, which excluded terminally differentiated effector memory CD45RA+ cells. The protocol was immunoSEQ multiplex PCR, while the TCRdb copy is restricted to in-frame clones and leaves out a portion. The table shows over 750,000 clones, with roughly 96% occurring only once. This CDR3 region has 18 residues. V was clipped by 1 base and J by 0 bases, with 16 bases between them. Germline V CDR1 and CDR2: SGHVS, FNYEAQ. The origin of this receptor is a man aged 30 to 45 in good health. The chain joins TRBV7-6 to TRBJ1-3; perhaps TRBD1 as D (6 bases). The sample comprised naive CD8+ T cells sorted from blood. This chain's CDR3 is CASSLDSTYRVSGNTIYF. CDR3 nucleotides: TGTGCCAGCAGCTTAGACTCAACCTACAGGGTCTCTGGAAACACCATATATTTT.